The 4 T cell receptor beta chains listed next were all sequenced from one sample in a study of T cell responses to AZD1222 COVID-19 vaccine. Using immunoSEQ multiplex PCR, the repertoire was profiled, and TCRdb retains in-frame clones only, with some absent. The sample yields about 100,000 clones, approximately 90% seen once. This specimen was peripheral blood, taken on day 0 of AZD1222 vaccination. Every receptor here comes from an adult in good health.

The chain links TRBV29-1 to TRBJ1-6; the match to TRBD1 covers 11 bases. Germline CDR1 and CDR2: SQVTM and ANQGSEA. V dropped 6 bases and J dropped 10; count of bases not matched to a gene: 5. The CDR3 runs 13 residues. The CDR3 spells CSVRTGGNSPLHF. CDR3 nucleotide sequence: TGCAGCGTCCGGACAGGGGGCAACTCACCCCTCCACTTT.

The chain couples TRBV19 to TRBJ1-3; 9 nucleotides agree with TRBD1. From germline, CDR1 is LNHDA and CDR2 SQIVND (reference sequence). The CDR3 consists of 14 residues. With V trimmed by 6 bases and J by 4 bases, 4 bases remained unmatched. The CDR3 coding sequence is TGTGCCAGTAGACAGGGGGCGCCGGGAAACACCATATATTTT. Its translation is CASRQGAPGNTIYF.

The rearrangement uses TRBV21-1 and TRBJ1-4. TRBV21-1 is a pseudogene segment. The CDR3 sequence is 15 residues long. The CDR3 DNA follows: TGTGCCAGCAGCAAAGAAGGGTACTCGGCCGAAAAACTGTTTTTT. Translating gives CASSKEGYSAEKLFF.

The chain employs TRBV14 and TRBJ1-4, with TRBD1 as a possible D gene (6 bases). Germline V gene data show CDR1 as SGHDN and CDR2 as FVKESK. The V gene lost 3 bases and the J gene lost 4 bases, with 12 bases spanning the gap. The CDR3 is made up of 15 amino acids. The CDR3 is CASSQLGGGNEKLFF. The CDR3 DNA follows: TGTGCCAGCAGCCAGCTGGGGGGCGGTAATGAAAAACTGTTTTTT.